Described below is a single T cell receptor (beta chain) sequence and its context. Its antigen is currently unknown. This sample is drawn from a study of siplizumab effects on memory and regulatory T cells. Study-level results: Mean Treg-derived proportions of mappable alloreactive CD4+ clones were around 72% for siplizumab and roughly 30% for controls. With siplizumab, cumulative frequency of CD4+ memory-derived alloreactive sequences dropped significantly.

Per sample, the assay covered 85,000 to 100,000 TCR templates. Clones were sequenced by immunoSEQ multiplex PCR, and TCRdb holds only the in-frame ones, with some missing. The sample lists around 120,000 clones; approximately 94% were seen once. The CDR3 runs to 13 residues. Germline V CDR1 and CDR2: SGHVS, FQNEAQ. V gave up 5 bases and J gave up 0 bases, with 7 bases separating them. This sequence was found in a human donor in good health. Sequenced input: non-Treg CD4+ T cells sorted from blood. The chain is built from TRBV7-8 and TRBJ1-1; no reliable D call. CDR3 nucleotide sequence: TGTGCCAGCAGCCCTCGCATGAACACTGAAGCTTTCTTT. Protein sequence: CASSPRMNTEAFF.